These 8 T cell receptor beta chains share one sample of origin, sequenced in a study of cytomegalovirus exposure and HLA in healthy donors. The PCR was carried out with 60 Vbeta primers and 13 Jbeta primers. The protocol was immunoSEQ multiplex PCR, while the TCRdb copy is restricted to in-frame clones and leaves out a portion. The sample table sets out about 110,000 clones. Specimen: PBMCs. The receptors stem from a man aged 50-59 years in good health and CMV-seronegative.

The J gene is TRBJ2-7, the V gene TRBV5-1; 8 nucleotides align to TRBD1. The germline V gene has CDR1 SGHRS and CDR2 YFSETQ. V lost 7 bases to trimming and J lost 6 bases; unmatched junction nucleotides: 12. This CDR3 has 14 residues. The CDR3: CASRVRDRYGEQYF. The DNA of the CDR3 is TGCGCCAGCCGGGTCCGGGACAGGTATGGCGAGCAGTACTTC.

The chain has TRBV6-5 and TRBJ2-7, with TRBD2 matching 11 bases. Germline trimming cut 6 bases from V and 0 bases from J; bases unmatched to any gene: 4. This CDR3 is built from 15 residues. Germline assignment: CDR1 MNHEY and CDR2 SVGAGI. This CDR3 reads CASRSGTSGSYEQYF. The CDR3 region has the DNA TGTGCCAGCAGGTCCGGGACTAGCGGCTCCTACGAGCAGTACTTC.

The chain combines TRBV6-6 with TRBJ1-1; D unresolved. With 0 bases removed from V and 8 bases from J, the gap between germline ends came to 7 bases. The CDR3 spans 12 residues. Germline lookup yields CDR1 MNHNY and CDR2 SVGAGI (reference sequence). DNA of the CDR3: TGTGCCAGCAGTTACTCTTTCCCAGAAGCTTTCTTT. Its protein is CASSYSFPEAFF.

This chain uses TRBV19 with TRBJ1-5, with D hard to call. V was pared by 4 bases and J by 0 bases, with 13 bases between. There are 16 residues in the CDR3. Germline CDR1 and CDR2: LNHDA and SQIVND (reference sequence). CDR3 amino acids: CASSKRQLGSNQPQHF. CDR3 DNA: TGTGCCAGTAGTAAGAGGCAGCTGGGTAGCAATCAGCCCCAGCATTTT. The full variable domain, with the rest looked up from reference TRBV19 and TRBJ1-5, is DGGITQSPKYLFRKEGQNVTLSCEQNLNHDAMYWYRQDPGQGLRLIYYSQIVNDFQKGDIAEGYSVSREKKESFPLTVTSAQKNPTAFYLCASSKRQLGSNQPQHFGDGTRLSIL.

This chain links TRBV4-1 with TRBJ1-2; D is uncertain. This CDR3 comprises 16 residues. The germline gives CDR1 MGHRA, CDR2 YSYEKL. V was shortened by 0 bases and J by 5 bases, with 16 bases between the two germline ends. The CDR3 is CASSQDPGLDSYGYTF. CDR3 DNA: TGCGCCAGCAGCCAAGACCCGGGGTTGGACTCGTATGGCTACACCTTC.

The chain uses TRBV27 and TRBJ2-3, with 7 bases lining up with TRBD2. Per the germline V gene, CDR1 is MNHEY and CDR2 is SMNVEV (reference sequence). The CDR3 loop spans 13 amino acids. V lost 6 bases to trimming and J lost 3 bases; unmatched junction nucleotides: 3. In DNA form, the CDR3 reads TGTGCCAGCAGGGATAGCGGGACAGATACGCAGTATTTT. It is translated as CASRDSGTDTQYF.

The chain carries TRBV19 and TRBJ2-7; 9 nucleotides agree with TRBD1. The CDR3 length is 14 residues. V lost 4 bases to trimming and J lost 2 bases; unmatched junction nucleotides: 3. Germline V CDR1 and CDR2: LNHDA, SQIVND (reference sequence). The CDR3, as DNA: TGTGCCAGTAGTAACAGACAGGGGGCCTACGAGCAGTACTTC. Translated, it gives CASSNRQGAYEQYF.

Written as DNA, the CDR3 is TGTGCCACCCGCAGGGGCATGAACACTGAAGCTTTCTTT. It yields the protein CATRRGMNTEAFF. The chain is built from TRBV10-3 and TRBJ1-1; possible D gene TRBD1, 6 bases. This CDR3 has 13 amino acids. V shed 10 bases and J shed 0 bases, with 12 bases lying between them. Germline values: CDR1 ENHRY, CDR2 SYGVKD.